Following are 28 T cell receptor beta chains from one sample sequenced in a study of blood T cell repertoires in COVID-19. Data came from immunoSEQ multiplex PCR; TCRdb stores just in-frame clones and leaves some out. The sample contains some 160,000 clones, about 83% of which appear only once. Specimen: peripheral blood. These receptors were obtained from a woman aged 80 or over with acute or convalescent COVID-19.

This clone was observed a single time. The CDR3 coding sequence is TGTGCCAGCAGCCATGCTCCGGGACAGTCAACCTACGAGCAGTACTTC. Protein sequence: CASSHAPGQSTYEQYF. The V gene is TRBV4-2, the J gene TRBJ2-7; 7 positions match TRBD1. V shed 3 bases and J 2 bases; nucleotides not matched to a gene: 10. The germline V gene has CDR1 LGHNA and CDR2 YNFKEQ. The CDR3 spans 16 residues.

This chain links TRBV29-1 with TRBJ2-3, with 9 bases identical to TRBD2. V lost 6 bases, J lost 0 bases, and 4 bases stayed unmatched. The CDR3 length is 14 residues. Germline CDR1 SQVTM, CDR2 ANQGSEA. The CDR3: CSVRLAASTDTQYF. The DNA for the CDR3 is TGCAGCGTCAGACTAGCGGCTAGCACAGATACGCAGTATTTT.

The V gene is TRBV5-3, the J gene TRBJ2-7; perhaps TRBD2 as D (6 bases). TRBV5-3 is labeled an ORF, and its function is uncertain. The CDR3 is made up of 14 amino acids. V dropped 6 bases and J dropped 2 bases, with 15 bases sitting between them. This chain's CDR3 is CARKEAGRTYEQYF. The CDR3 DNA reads TGTGCCAGAAAGGAGGCGGGGCGGACCTACGAGCAGTACTTC.

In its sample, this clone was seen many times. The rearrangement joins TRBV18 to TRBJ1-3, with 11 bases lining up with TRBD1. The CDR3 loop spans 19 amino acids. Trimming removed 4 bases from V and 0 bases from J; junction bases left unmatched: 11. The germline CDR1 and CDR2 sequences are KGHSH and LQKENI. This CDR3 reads CASSQPGQGGSSSGNTIYF. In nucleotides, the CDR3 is TGTGCCAGCTCACAGCCGGGACAGGGGGGATCAAGCTCTGGAAACACCATATATTTT.

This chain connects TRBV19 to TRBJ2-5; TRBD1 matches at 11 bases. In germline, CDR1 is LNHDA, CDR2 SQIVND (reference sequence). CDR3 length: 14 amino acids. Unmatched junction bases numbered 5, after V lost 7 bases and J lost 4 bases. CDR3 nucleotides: TGTGCCAGTAAGGACAGGGGGCTTGGAGAGACCCAGTACTTC. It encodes CASKDRGLGETQYF.

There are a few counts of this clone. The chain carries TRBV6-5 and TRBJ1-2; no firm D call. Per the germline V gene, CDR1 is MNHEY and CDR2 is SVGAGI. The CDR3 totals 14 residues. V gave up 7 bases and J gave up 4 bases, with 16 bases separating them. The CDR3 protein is CASTQVGILYGYTF. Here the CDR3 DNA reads TGTGCCAGCACCCAAGTCGGGATCCTCTATGGCTACACCTTC.

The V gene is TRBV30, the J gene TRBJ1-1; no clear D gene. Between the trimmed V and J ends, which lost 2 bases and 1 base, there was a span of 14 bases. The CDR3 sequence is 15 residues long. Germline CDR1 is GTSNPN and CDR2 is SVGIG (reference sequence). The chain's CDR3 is CAWSIDLRGNTEAFF. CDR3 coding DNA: TGTGCCTGGAGTATCGACTTACGAGGGAACACTGAAGCTTTCTTT.

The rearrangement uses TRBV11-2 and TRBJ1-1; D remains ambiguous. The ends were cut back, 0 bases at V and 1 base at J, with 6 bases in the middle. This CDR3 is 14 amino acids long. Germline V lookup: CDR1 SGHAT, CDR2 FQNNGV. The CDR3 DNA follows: TGTGCCAGCAGCTTAGATCAGGAGAACACTGAAGCTTTCTTT. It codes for CASSLDQENTEAFF. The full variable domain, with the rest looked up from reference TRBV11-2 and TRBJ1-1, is EAGVAQSPRYKIIEKRQSVAFWCNPISGHATLYWYQQILGQGPKLLIQFQNNGVVDDSQLPKDRFSAERLKGVDSTLKIQPAKLEDSAVYLCASSLDQENTEAFFGQGTRLTVV.

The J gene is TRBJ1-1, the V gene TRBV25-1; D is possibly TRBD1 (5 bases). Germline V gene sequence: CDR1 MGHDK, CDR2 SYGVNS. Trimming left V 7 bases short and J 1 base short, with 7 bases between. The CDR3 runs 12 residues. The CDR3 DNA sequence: TGTGCCAGCACTCAGGGGAACACTGAAGCTTTCTTT. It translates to CASTQGNTEAFF. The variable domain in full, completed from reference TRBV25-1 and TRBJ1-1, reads EADIYQTPRYLVIGTGKKITLECSQTMGHDKMYWYQQDPGMELHLIHYSYGVNSTEKGDLSSESTVSRIRTEHFPLTLESARPSHTSQYLCASTQGNTEAFFGQGTRLTVV.

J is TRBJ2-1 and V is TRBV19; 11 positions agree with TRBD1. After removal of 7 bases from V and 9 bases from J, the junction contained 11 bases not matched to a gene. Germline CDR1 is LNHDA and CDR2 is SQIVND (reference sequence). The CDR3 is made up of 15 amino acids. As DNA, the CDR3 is TGTGCCAGTACCGTTGGGACAGGGGGGATTAGTGAGCAGTTCTTC. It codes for CASTVGTGGISEQFF.

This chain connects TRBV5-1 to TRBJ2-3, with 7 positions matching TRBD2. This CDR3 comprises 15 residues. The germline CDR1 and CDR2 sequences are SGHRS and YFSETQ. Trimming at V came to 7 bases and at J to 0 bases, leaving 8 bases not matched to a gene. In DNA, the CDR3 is TGCGCCAGCCCCCGGGAGGTCCCTAGCACAGATACGCAGTATTTT. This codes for CASPREVPSTDTQYF. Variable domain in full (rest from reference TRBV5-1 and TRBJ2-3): KAGVTQTPRYLIKTRGQQVTLSCSPISGHRSVSWYQQTPGQGLQFLFEYFSETQRNKGNFPGRFSGRQFSNSRSEMNVSTLELGDSALYLCASPREVPSTDTQYFGPGTRLTVL.

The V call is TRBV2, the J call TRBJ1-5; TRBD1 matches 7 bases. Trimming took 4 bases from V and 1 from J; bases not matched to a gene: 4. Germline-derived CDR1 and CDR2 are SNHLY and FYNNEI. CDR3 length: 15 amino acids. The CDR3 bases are TGTGCCAGCAGTGGACAGGGATTAAGCAATCAGCCCCAGCATTTT. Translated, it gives CASSGQGLSNQPQHF.

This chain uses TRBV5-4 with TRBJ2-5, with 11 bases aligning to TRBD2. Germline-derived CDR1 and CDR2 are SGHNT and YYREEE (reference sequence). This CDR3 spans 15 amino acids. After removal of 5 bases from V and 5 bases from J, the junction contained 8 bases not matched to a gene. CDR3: CASRKGLAESETQYF. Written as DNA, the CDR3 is TGTGCCAGCAGGAAGGGACTAGCGGAATCGGAGACCCAGTACTTC.

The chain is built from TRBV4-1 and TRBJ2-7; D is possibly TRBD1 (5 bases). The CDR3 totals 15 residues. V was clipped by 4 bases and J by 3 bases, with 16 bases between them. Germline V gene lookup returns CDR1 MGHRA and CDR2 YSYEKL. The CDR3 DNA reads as TGCGCCAGCAGCCGCACCCAGGGTGGGGTCTACGAGCAGTACTTC. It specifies CASSRTQGGVYEQYF.

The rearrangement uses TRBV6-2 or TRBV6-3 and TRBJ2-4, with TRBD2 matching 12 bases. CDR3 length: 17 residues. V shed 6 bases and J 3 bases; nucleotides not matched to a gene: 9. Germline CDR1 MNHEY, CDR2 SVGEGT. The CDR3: CASSGTSGYFGKNIQYF. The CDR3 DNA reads TGTGCCAGCAGCGGGACTAGCGGGTACTTTGGCAAAAACATTCAGTACTTC.

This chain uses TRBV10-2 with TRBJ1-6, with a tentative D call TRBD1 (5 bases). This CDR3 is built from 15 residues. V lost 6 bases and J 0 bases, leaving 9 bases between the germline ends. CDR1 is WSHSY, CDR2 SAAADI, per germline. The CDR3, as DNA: TGCGCCAGCAGGGAGGGGAGCTCCTATAATTCACCCCTCCACTTT. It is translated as CASREGSSYNSPLHF.

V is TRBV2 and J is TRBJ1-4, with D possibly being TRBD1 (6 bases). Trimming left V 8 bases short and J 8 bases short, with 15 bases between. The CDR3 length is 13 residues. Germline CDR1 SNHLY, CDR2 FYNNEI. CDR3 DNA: TGTGCCAGCTCGCGGGGGGCTATGGAAAAACTGTTTTTT. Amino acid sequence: CASSRGAMEKLFF.

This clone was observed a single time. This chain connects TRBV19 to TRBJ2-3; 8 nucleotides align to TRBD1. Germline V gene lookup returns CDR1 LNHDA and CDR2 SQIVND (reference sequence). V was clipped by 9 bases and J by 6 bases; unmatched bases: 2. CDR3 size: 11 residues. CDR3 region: CASRQGDTQYF. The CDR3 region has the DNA TGTGCCAGCAGACAGGGGGATACGCAGTATTTT. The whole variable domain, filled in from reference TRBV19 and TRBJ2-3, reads DGGITQSPKYLFRKEGQNVTLSCEQNLNHDAMYWYRQDPGQGLRLIYYSQIVNDFQKGDIAEGYSVSREKKESFPLTVTSAQKNPTAFYLCASRQGDTQYFGPGTRLTVL.

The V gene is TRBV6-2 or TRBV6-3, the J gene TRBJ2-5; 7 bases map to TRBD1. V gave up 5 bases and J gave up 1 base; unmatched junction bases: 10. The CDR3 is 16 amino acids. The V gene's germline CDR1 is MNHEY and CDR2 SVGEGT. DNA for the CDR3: TGTGCCAGCAGTAAGGGTGGCAGGGGGAGCCAAGAGACCCAGTACTTC. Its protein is CASSKGGRGSQETQYF.

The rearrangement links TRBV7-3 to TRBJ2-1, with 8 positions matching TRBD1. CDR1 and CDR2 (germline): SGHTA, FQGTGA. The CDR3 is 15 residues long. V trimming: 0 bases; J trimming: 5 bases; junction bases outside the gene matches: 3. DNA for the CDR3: TGTGCCAGCAGCTTAACCGGGACAGGAGACAATGAGCAGTTCTTC. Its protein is CASSLTGTGDNEQFF.

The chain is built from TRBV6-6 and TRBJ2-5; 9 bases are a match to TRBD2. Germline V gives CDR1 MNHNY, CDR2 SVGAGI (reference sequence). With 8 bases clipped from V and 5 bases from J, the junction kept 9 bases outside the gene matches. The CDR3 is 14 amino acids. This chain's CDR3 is CASCPRGRVETQYF. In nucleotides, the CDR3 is TGTGCCAGCTGCCCCCGCGGGAGGGTGGAGACCCAGTACTTC.

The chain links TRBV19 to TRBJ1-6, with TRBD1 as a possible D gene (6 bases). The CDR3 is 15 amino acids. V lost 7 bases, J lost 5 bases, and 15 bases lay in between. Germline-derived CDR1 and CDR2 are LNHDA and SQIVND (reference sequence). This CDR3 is CASKRGAGDNSPLHF. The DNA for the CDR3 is TGTGCCAGTAAGCGGGGGGCCGGAGATAATTCACCCCTCCACTTT.

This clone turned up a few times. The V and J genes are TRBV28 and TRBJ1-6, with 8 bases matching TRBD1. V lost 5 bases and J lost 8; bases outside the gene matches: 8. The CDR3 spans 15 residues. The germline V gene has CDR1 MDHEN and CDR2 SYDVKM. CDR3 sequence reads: CASSPPTGADSPLHF. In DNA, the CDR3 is TGTGCCAGCAGTCCTCCGACAGGGGCCGATTCACCCCTCCACTTT. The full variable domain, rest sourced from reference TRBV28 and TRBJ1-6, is DVKVTQSSRYLVKRTGEKVFLECVQDMDHENMFWYRQDPGLGLRLIYFSYDVKMKEKGDIPEGYSVSREKKERFSLILESASTNQTSMYLCASSPPTGADSPLHFGNGTRLTVT.

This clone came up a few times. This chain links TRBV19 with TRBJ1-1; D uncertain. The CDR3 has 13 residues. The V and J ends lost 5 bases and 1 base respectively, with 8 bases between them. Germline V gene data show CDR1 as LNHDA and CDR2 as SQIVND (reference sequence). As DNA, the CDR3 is TGTGCCAGTAGTGGACTCACGAACACTGAAGCTTTCTTT. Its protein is CASSGLTNTEAFF.

Here the CDR3 reads CATSRDPRYNEQFF. CDR3 bases: TGTGCCACCAGCAGAGATCCGCGTTACAATGAGCAGTTCTTC. This sequence joins TRBV15 and TRBJ2-1; D gene uncertain. The CDR3 has 14 amino acids. Germline CDR1 and CDR2: LNHNV and YYDKDF (reference sequence). Trimming stripped 0 bases from V and 4 bases from J, with 7 bases between.

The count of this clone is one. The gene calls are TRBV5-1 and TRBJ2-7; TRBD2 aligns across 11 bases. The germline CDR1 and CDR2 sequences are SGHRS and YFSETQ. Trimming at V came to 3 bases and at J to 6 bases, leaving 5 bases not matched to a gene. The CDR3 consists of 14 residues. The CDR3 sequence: CASSYSGRAPEQYF. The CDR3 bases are TGCGCCAGCAGCTATAGCGGGAGGGCCCCCGAGCAGTACTTC.

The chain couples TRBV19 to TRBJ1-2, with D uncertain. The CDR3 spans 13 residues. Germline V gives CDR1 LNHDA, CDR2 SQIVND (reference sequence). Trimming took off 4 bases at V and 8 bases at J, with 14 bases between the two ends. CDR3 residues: CASSTGEGGGYTF. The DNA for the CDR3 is TGTGCCAGTAGTACCGGGGAGGGTGGGGGCTACACCTTC.

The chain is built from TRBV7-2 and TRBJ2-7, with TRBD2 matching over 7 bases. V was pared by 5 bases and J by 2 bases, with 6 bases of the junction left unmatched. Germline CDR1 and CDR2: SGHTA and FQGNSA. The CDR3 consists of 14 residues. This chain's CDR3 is CASSRPSGPYEQYF. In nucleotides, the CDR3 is TGTGCCAGCAGCCGGCCTAGCGGCCCCTACGAGCAGTACTTC.